This passage covers 10 T cell receptor beta chains from one sample sequenced in a study of T cell responses to AZD1222 COVID-19 vaccine. TCRdb's copy holds only in-frame clones and misses some; the assay was immunoSEQ multiplex PCR. The sample lists fewer than 150,000 clones, roughly 93% occurring once. The sample here was peripheral blood, taken on day 0 of AZD1222 vaccination. The source of these receptors is an adult in good health.

The rearrangement joins TRBV7-9 to TRBJ2-1; 12 nucleotides align to TRBD2. J lost 6 bases, V lost 8 bases, and 11 bases had no gene match. Germline assignment: CDR1 SEHNR and CDR2 FQNEAQ (reference sequence). This CDR3 has 16 residues. CDR3 nucleotides: TGTGCCAGCCGGCGGACTAGCGGGAAATCAGGCAATGAGCAGTTCTTC. Amino acid sequence: CASRRTSGKSGNEQFF.

The rearrangement links TRBV19 to TRBJ2-7; D gene ambiguous. Deletions cut 0 bases from V and 6 bases from J, with 18 bases between. The CDR3 totals 16 residues. Germline values: CDR1 LNHDA, CDR2 SQIVND (reference sequence). DNA of the CDR3: TGTGCCAGTAGTATAGATCTTGGCTCAACTCGAGGCGAGCAGTACTTC. Translating it yields CASSIDLGSTRGEQYF.

The rearrangement links TRBV27 to TRBJ1-5; no clear D. Trimming took 2 bases from V and 9 from J, leaving 11 bases between them. Germline CDR1 is MNHEY and CDR2 is SMNVEV (reference sequence). The CDR3 covers 13 residues. Here the CDR3 DNA reads TGTGCCAGCAGTTTACGGCTGCTCTCGCCCCAGCATTTT. It encodes CASSLRLLSPQHF.

The genes are TRBV28 and TRBJ2-5; no firm D call. This CDR3 comprises 21 residues. V lost 3 bases, J lost 2 bases, and 31 bases lay in between. Germline-derived CDR1 and CDR2 are MDHEN and SYDVKM. The CDR3 here is CASSFSRFGPASLPLQETQYF. The DNA for the CDR3 is TGTGCCAGCAGTTTCTCTAGGTTCGGACCGGCCTCCCTCCCACTTCAAGAGACCCAGTACTTC.

The chain has TRBV5-1 and TRBJ2-5; 8 nucleotides match TRBD1. The CDR3 is 17 amino acids. Per the germline V gene, CDR1 is SGHRS and CDR2 is YFSETQ. Trimming removed 1 base from V and 6 bases from J; junction bases left unmatched: 14. The CDR3 DNA sequence: TGCGCCAGCAGCTTGCTGGCAGGGACAGGTATGATCAAGACCCAGTACTTC. This sequence encodes CASSLLAGTGMIKTQYF. Complete variable domain (other parts from reference TRBV5-1 and TRBJ2-5): KAGVTQTPRYLIKTRGQQVTLSCSPISGHRSVSWYQQTPGQGLQFLFEYFSETQRNKGNFPGRFSGRQFSNSRSEMNVSTLELGDSALYLCASSLLAGTGMIKTQYFGPGTRLLVL.

The rearrangement uses TRBV2 and TRBJ1-1; D ambiguous. The CDR3 runs 14 residues. V gave up 8 bases and J gave up 2 bases, with 15 bases separating them. Germline assignment: CDR1 SNHLY and CDR2 FYNNEI. The CDR3 region is CASVFGRGNTEAFF. The CDR3, as DNA: TGTGCCAGCGTTTTTGGGCGGGGAAACACTGAAGCTTTCTTT. Filled out from reference TRBV2 and TRBJ1-1, the complete variable domain reads EPEVTQTPSHQVTQMGQEVILRCVPISNHLYFYWYRQILGQKVEFLVSFYNNEISEKSEIFDDQFSVERPDGSNFTLKIRSTKLEDSAMYFCASVFGRGNTEAFFGQGTRLTVV.

This chain links TRBV6-5 with TRBJ1-2; a weak D match, TRBD1 (5 bases). V was pared by 2 bases and J by 6 bases, with 7 bases between. CDR1 and CDR2 from the germline V gene are MNHEY and SVGAGI. There are 12 residues in the CDR3. CDR3 DNA: TGTGCCAGCAGTTACGGGGGGAATGGCTACACCTTC. Its protein is CASSYGGNGYTF.

CDR3 residues: CASSPKGGLAGATGELFF. CDR3 sequence (DNA): TGTGCCAGCAGCCCCAAGGGTGGGCTAGCGGGAGCTACCGGGGAGCTGTTTTTT. The chain couples TRBV7-3 to TRBJ2-2; 10 bases align to TRBD2. V gave up 5 bases and J gave up 5 bases; unmatched junction bases: 14. This CDR3 has 18 amino acids. The germline gives CDR1 SGHTA, CDR2 FQGTGA. Supplemented by reference TRBV7-3 and TRBJ2-2, the full variable domain reads GAGVSQTPSNKVTEKGKYVELRCDPISGHTALYWYRQSLGQGPEFLIYFQGTGAADDSGLPNDRFFAVRPEGSVSTLKIQRTERGDSAVYLCASSPKGGLAGATGELFFGEGSRLTVL.

V gene TRBV3-1 (or the pseudogene TRBV3-2) combines with J gene TRBJ2-2; no definite D call. From germline, CDR1 is LGHDT and CDR2 YNNKEL (reference sequence). CDR3 length: 13 residues. V lost 7 bases to trimming and J lost 0 bases, with 6 bases between them. CDR3: CASIKPNTGELFF. Here the CDR3 DNA reads TGTGCCAGCATAAAACCGAACACCGGGGAGCTGTTTTTT.

The rearrangement uses TRBV15 and TRBJ2-3, with D possibly matching TRBD2 (6 bases). Trimming cost V 0 bases and J 1 base, with 14 bases left between them. CDR1 and CDR2 from the germline V gene are LNHNV and YYDKDF (reference sequence). The CDR3 is 17 residues long. The CDR3 DNA is TGTGCCACCAGCAGAGATTCGCGGGGAAGGGGCACAGATACGCAGTATTTT. It encodes CATSRDSRGRGTDTQYF. Based on the CDR3 plus reference TRBV15 and TRBJ2-3, the full variable domain is DAMVIQNPRYQVTQFGKPVTLSCSQTLNHNVMYWYQQKSSQAPKLLFHYYDKDFNNEADTPDNFQSRRPNTSFCFLDIRSPGLGDTAMYLCATSRDSRGRGTDTQYFGPGTRLTVL.